This entry lists 5 T cell receptor beta chains sequenced from one sample in a study of CD8+CD57+ T cells in acquired aplastic anemia. Investigators profiled TCR beta VDJ and CDR3 from genomic DNA template. TCRdb ran MiXCR on the reads and lists one entry per CDR3 protein. The sample includes 150,000 to 200,000 distinct CDR3 sequences, 50% to 75% seen only once; the top ten take 35% to 55%. Sequenced material: sorted CD4+, CD8+, or CD8+CD57+ T cells (not recorded which) from PBMCs. All receptors come from a human donor with severe aplastic anemia or a healthy control (not recorded which).

This clonotype was picked up one time. The chain employs TRBV5-6 and TRBJ1-1, with D hard to call. V was pared by 7 bases and J by 2 bases, with 12 bases between. The CDR3 extends over 13 amino acids. Germline V gives CDR1 SGHDT, CDR2 YYEEEE. Here the CDR3 reads CASHPGPNTEAFF. The DNA of the CDR3 is TGTGCCAGCCACCCCGGACCTAACACTGAAGCTTTCTTT.

This clonotype was seen at least ten times. This chain connects TRBV15 to TRBJ1-4; 10 bases line up with TRBD1. The CDR3 runs 16 residues. Germline lookup yields CDR1 LNHNV and CDR2 YYDKDF (reference sequence). Trimming at V came to 3 bases and at J to 5 bases, leaving 6 bases not matched to a gene. The DNA of the CDR3 is TGTGCCACCAGCAGGGTCCCGGGACAGGGGAATGAAAAACTGTTTTTT. Its protein is CATSRVPGQGNEKLFF.

The V and J genes are TRBV12-3 or TRBV12-4 and TRBJ1-1; D is perhaps TRBD1 (5 bases). Deletions cut 3 bases from V and 8 bases from J, with 13 bases between. CDR3 length equals 13 residues. This CDR3 is CASSFSEGREAFF. The CDR3 nucleotides are TGTGCCAGCAGTTTTTCAGAGGGACGAGAAGCTTTCTTT.

The chain combines TRBV5-5 with TRBJ2-7; the match to TRBD1 covers 9 bases. The J segment lost 3 bases and the V segment lost 2 bases, leaving 3 bases of the junction unmatched. Germline V CDR1 and CDR2: SGHKS, YYEKEE (reference sequence). The CDR3 is made up of 14 amino acids. The CDR3 here is CASSLGTGLYEQYF. In DNA form, the CDR3 reads TGTGCCAGCAGCTTAGGGACAGGGCTCTACGAGCAGTACTTC. Based on the CDR3 plus reference TRBV5-5 and TRBJ2-7, the full variable domain is DAGVTQSPTHLIKTRGQQVTLRCSPISGHKSVSWYQQVLGQGPQFIFQYYEKEERGRGNFPDRFSARQFPNYSSELNVNALLLGDSALYLCASSLGTGLYEQYFGPGTRLTVT.

This clonotype came up many times. The chain links TRBV27 to TRBJ2-7; 7 bases are shared with TRBD2. The CDR3 runs to 14 residues. CDR1 MNHEY and CDR2 SMNVEV come from the germline V gene (reference sequence). V lost 5 bases, J lost 2 bases, and 6 bases stayed unmatched. The CDR3 region has the DNA TGTGCCAGCAGTCCCGGACTAGAGGCCTACGAGCAGTACTTC. It yields the protein CASSPGLEAYEQYF.